What follows is one T cell receptor (beta chain) and its context. Antigen: not known. This entry belongs to a study of early T cells in non-severe SARS-CoV-2 infection. Across the whole study: Chains were not paired, and sequencing was done on bulk RNA from unsorted whole blood. General study points: Database matching using VDJdb favored anti-spike CD8 responses, with private and CD4 specificities left missing.

Germline V gene lookup returns CDR1 LNHNV and CDR2 YYDKDF (reference sequence). The CDR3 totals 14 residues. V was shortened by 4 bases and J by 4 bases, with 12 bases between the two germline ends. Molecules of cDNA were individually given unique molecular identifiers that were attached to them. TCRdb used MiXCR to reprocess the 5' RACE reads, holding one entry per CDR3 protein. The sample contains around 80,000 distinct CDR3 sequences, less than 15% of which appear only once. The receptor's source is an adult who was a healthcare worker with PCR-confirmed SARS-CoV-2 infection or an uninfected control (not recorded which). The rearrangement joins TRBV15 to TRBJ2-3, with unresolved D. Sequencing used whole blood. The CDR3 protein is CATSKRSGADTQYF. DNA of the CDR3: TGTGCCACCAGCAAGAGATCGGGTGCAGATACGCAGTATTTT.